Listed below are T cell receptor beta chains from one sample, sequenced in a study of shared clonotypes between healthy human individuals. Sequenced by immunoSEQ multiplex PCR; TCRdb stores in-frame clones only, minus some. The repertoire includes more than 2 million clones, 95% of them detected once, and 0.13% sits in the top ten. The sample taken for sequencing was naive CD4+ T cells sorted from blood. The source of these receptors is a man aged 18 to 30 in good health. Both conserved end residues are part of each CDR3. The D gene is left open where the match is weak. Clone size is stated in some rows and not others, as once, few, many or a class when expanded.

>TRBV11-1|TRBD2|NA|15|TRBJ2-7
TGTGCCAGCAGCGACCTTAGCGGGGGGCTGTACGAGCAGTACTTC
CASSDLSGGLYEQYF
>TRBV10-3|NA|once|15|TRBJ1-3
TGTGCCATCAGGGATCCTTCCCAAGGTGGAAACACCATATATTTT
CAIRDPSQGGNTIYF
>TRBV6-5|NA|NA|13|TRBJ1-2
TGTGCCAGCAGCATCGACAGGCAGGACGGCTACACCTTC
CASSIDRQDGYTF
>TRBV28|TRBD1|NA|13|TRBJ2-7
TGTGCCAGCAGTTTAGAGACAGGGTTCGAGCAGTACTTC
CASSLETGFEQYF
>TRBV5-1|NA|NA|14|TRBJ1-2
TGCGCCAGCAGCTTGGGACAGAGTGGGTATGGCTACACCTTC
CASSLGQSGYGYTF
>TRBV5-4|TRBD1|NA|13|TRBJ1-1
TGTGCCAGCAGCTTTCAGGGGGCGCCTGAAGCTTTCTTT
CASSFQGAPEAFF
>TRBV14|NA|NA|13|TRBJ1-3
TGTGCCAGCAGCCAACAAGCGGTCGTATCAATATATTTT
CASSQQAVVSIYF
>TRBV28|NA|NA|12|TRBJ1-1
TGTGCCAGCAGGGCCGCGCCCTCCGGAGCTTTCTTT
CASRAAPSGAFF
>TRBV9|TRBD1|NA|14|TRBJ2-4
TGTGCCAGCAGCGCCACTCCGGGACAGGGAATCCCATACTTC
CASSATPGQGIPYF
>TRBV28|TRBD1|NA|15|TRBJ1-2
TGTGCCAGCAGTTTCACAGGGGGTACGGTTTCTGGCTACACCTTC
CASSFTGGTVSGYTF
>TRBV30|TRBD1|NA|14|TRBJ2-7
TGTGCCTGGAGTGGAGGGACAGGAGCCTACGAGCAGTACTTC
CAWSGGTGAYEQYF
>TRBV5-4|NA|NA|15|TRBJ2-5
TGTGCCAGCAGCTTGGCCCCCGACTTGCGAGAGACCCAGTACTTC
CASSLAPDLRETQYF
>TRBV7-2|TRBD2|NA|15|TRBJ2-1
TGTGCCAGCAGCTTGGCTAGCGGGATTTACAATGAGCAGTTCTTC
CASSLASGIYNEQFF
>TRBV30|TRBD2|NA|15|TRBJ2-7
TGTGCCTGGAGTCCGATACTAGCGGGAGCTAGCGAGCAGTACTTC
CAWSPILAGASEQYF
>TRBV6-5|NA|NA|12|TRBJ1-2
TGTGCCAGCAGGAGGGTAGACTATGGCTACACCTTC
CASRRVDYGYTF
>TRBV10-3|NA|once|13|TRBJ2-7
TGTGCCATCAACCGGGACATCAACTACGAGCAGTACTTC
CAINRDINYEQYF
>TRBV4-1|NA|NA|14|TRBJ2-5
TGCGCCAGCAGCCAAGTCCGGCAGCAAGAGACCCAGTACTTC
CASSQVRQQETQYF
>TRBV19|TRBD1|NA|13|TRBJ1-4
TGTGCCAGTACCGGGGGACAGGCTGAAAAACTGTTTTTT
CASTGGQAEKLFF
>TRBV10-3|TRBD2|NA|14|TRBJ2-7
TGTGCCATTCGGTTAAGCGGGGGCCCCTACGAGCAGTACTTC
CAIRLSGGPYEQYF
>TRBV5-1|NA|NA|12|TRBJ1-1
TGCGCCAGCAGTCAGGACCCAGCGGGAGCTTTCTTT
CASSQDPAGAFF
>TRBV18|TRBD1|NA|14|TRBJ2-7
TGTGCCAGCTCACCGGGACAGGGAACCTACGAGCAGTACTTC
CASSPGQGTYEQYF
>TRBV15|NA|NA|13|TRBJ1-2
TGTGCCACCAGGCCTGCGGCTAACTATGGCTACACCTTC
CATRPAANYGYTF
>TRBV4-1|NA|NA|15|TRBJ2-3
TGCGCCAGCAGCCGGGGGCCCTTAAACACAGATACGCAGTATTTT
CASSRGPLNTDTQYF
>TRBV7-9|TRBD1|NA|15|TRBJ1-5
TGTGCCAGCAGCCCCGGACAGGCTAGCAATCAGCCCCAGCATTTT
CASSPGQASNQPQHF
>TRBV28|NA|NA|13|TRBJ2-7
TGTGCCAGCAGTCCCCCGTTGCCCGACGAGCAGTACTTC
CASSPPLPDEQYF
>TRBV15|TRBD2|NA|19|TRBJ2-5
TGTGCCACCAGCAGAGATCTGATGGTAATCCGGGGGGTCCAAGAGACCCAGTACTTC
CATSRDLMVIRGVQETQYF